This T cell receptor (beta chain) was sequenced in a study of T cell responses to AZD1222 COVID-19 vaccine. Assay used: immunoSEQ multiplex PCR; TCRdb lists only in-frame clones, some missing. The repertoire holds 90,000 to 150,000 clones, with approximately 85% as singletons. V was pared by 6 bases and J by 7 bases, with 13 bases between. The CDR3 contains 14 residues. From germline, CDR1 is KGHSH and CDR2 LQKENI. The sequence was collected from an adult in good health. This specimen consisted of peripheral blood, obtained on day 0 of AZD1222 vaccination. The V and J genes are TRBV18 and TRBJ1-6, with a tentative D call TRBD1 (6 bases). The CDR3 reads CASSLGGGNSPLHF. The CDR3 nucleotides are TGTGCCAGCTCCCTCGGGGGGGGCAATTCACCCCTCCACTTT.